These 9 T cell receptor beta chains were all obtained from the same sample, sequenced in a study of cytomegalovirus exposure and HLA in healthy donors. Primers included in the PCR were 60 Vbeta and 13 Jbeta primers. The method was immunoSEQ multiplex PCR; TCRdb's version includes in-frame clones alone and lacks a portion of them. The sample lists around 150,000 clones, about 75% occurring once. Material for sequencing was PBMCs. The receptors come from a female donor in good health and CMV-seronegative.

This chain joins TRBV19 and TRBJ1-1; tentative D call: TRBD1 (5 bases). The CDR3 runs to 14 residues. Germline assignment: CDR1 LNHDA and CDR2 SQIVND (reference sequence). V dropped 3 bases and J dropped 4 bases, with 12 bases sitting between them. The CDR3 spells CASSMEGKVTEAFF. The CDR3 nucleotides are TGTGCCAGTAGTATGGAGGGGAAGGTCACTGAAGCTTTCTTT.

As for this clone: At one end, the junction sequence differs from germline, possibly due to a read error. This chain links TRBV6-1 with TRBJ1-3, with 11 bases aligning to TRBD1. CDR1 MNHNS and CDR2 SASEGT come from the germline V gene. There are 16 residues in the CDR3. The CDR3 sequence is CANSEVGQGAGNTIYF. CDR3 nucleotide sequence: TGTGCCAACAGTGAAGTGGGACAGGGGGCTGGAAACACCATATATTTT.

This clone was detected once. The CDR3, as DNA: TGTGCCAGCAGCCAAGTGGGGGGGGTCCCCTACGAGCAGTACTTC. Translation gives CASSQVGGVPYEQYF. The J gene is TRBJ2-5, the V gene TRBV14; TRBD2 matches 7 bases. TRBJ2-7 explains the end of the DNA better; the J call may be wrong. Germline V gene lookup returns CDR1 SGHDN and CDR2 FVKESK. This CDR3 has 15 amino acids.

V is TRBV7-8 and J is TRBJ2-3; TRBD2 matches at 16 bases. Germline trimming cut 6 bases from V and 6 bases from J; bases unmatched to any gene: 12. The CDR3 totals 18 residues. Germline V gene lookup returns CDR1 SGHVS and CDR2 FQNEAQ. CDR3 amino acids: CASSTGGLAGGPGDTQYF. Written as DNA, the CDR3 is TGTGCCAGCAGTACGGGGGGACTAGCGGGAGGGCCAGGGGATACGCAGTATTTT.

The sample holds a few counts of this clone. V and J are TRBV2 and TRBJ1-2; D is ambiguous. The germline V and J ends were trimmed by 7 bases and 8 bases, with 17 bases remaining between them. The V gene's germline CDR1 is SNHLY and CDR2 FYNNEI. The CDR3 is made up of 13 amino acids. The CDR3 DNA follows: TGTGCCAGCACCATTAGCCCGGGGAGCGGCTACACCTTC. Translation gives CASTISPGSGYTF.

V is TRBV29-1 and J is TRBJ1-2, with 10 bases that match TRBD1. The CDR3 length is 13 residues. The trim removed 4 bases at V and 6 bases at J, leaving 5 bases unmatched. Germline CDR1 is SQVTM and CDR2 is ANQGSEA. Here the CDR3 DNA reads TGCAGCGTTGTCCGACAGGGGGCTGATGGCTACACCTTC. Translated: CSVVRQGADGYTF.

V and J are TRBV6-1 and TRBJ2-7; TRBD1 might be the D (6 bases). V was clipped by 7 bases and J by 1 base, with 14 bases between them. The CDR3 has 14 residues. CDR1 and CDR2 (germline): MNHNS, SASEGT. Here the CDR3 DNA reads TGTGCCAGCAACGCAGACAGGTTGTCCTACGAGCAGTACTTC. Its translation is CASNADRLSYEQYF.

This clone has just a few counts. Other DNA sequences of this sample code for an identical CDR3. This chain uses TRBV5-1 with TRBJ2-1; D possibly corresponds to TRBD1 (6 bases). The V gene lost 1 base and the J gene lost 0 bases, with 8 bases spanning the gap. The V gene's germline CDR1 is SGHRS and CDR2 YFSETQ. This CDR3 spans 15 amino acids. The CDR3 sequence: CASSLQGSSYNEQFF. The CDR3 bases are TGCGCCAGCAGCTTGCAGGGGAGCTCCTACAATGAGCAGTTCTTC.

V usage is TRBV11-2 and J usage is TRBJ1-5; D gene unclear. Germline V gives CDR1 SGHAT, CDR2 FQNNGV. This CDR3 region has 13 residues. Trimming pared 5 bases from V and 2 bases from J, leaving 7 bases between. For the CDR3, the DNA is TGTGCCAGCAGCCCCACAGGCAATCAGCCCCAGCATTTT. This translates into CASSPTGNQPQHF. The full variable domain, completed using reference TRBV11-2 and TRBJ1-5, is EAGVAQSPRYKIIEKRQSVAFWCNPISGHATLYWYQQILGQGPKLLIQFQNNGVVDDSQLPKDRFSAERLKGVDSTLKIQPAKLEDSAVYLCASSPTGNQPQHFGDGTRLSIL.